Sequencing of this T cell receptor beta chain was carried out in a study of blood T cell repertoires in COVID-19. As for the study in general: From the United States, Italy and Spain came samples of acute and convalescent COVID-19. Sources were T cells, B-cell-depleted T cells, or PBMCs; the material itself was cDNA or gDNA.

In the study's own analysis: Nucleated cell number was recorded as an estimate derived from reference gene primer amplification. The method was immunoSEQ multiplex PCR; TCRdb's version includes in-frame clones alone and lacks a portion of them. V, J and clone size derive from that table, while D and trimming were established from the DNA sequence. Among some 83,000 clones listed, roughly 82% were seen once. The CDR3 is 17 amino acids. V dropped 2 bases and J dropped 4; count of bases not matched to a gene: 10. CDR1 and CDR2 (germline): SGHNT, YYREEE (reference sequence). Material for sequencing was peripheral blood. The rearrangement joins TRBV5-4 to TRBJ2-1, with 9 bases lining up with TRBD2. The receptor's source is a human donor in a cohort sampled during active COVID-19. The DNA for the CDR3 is TGTGCCAGCAGCTTTACCCTCTCTAGCGGGGATTACAATGAGCAGTTCTTC. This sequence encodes CASSFTLSSGDYNEQFF.